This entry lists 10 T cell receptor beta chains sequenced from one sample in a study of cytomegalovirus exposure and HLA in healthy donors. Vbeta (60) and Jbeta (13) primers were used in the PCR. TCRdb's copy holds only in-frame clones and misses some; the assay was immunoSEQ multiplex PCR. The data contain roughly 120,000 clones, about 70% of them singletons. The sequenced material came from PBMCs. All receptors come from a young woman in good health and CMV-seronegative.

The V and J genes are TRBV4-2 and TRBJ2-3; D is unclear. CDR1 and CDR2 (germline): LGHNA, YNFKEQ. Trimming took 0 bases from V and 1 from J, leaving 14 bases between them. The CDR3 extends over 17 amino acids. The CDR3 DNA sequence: TGTGCCAGCAGCCAAGATATGCTAGGTGAAGGCACAGATACGCAGTATTTT. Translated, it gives CASSQDMLGEGTDTQYF.

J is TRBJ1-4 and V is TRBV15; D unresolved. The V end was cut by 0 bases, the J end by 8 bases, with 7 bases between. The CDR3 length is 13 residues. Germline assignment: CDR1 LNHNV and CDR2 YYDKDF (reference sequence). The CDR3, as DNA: TGTGCCACCAGCAGAGATTTTCAGGAAAAACTGTTTTTT. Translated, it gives CATSRDFQEKLFF.

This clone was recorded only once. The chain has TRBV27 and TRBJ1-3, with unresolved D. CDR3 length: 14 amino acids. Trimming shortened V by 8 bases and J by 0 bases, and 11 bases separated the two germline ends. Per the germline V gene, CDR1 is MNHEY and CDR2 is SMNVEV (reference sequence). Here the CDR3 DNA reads TGTGCCAGCCGTACAACAAGCTCTGGAAACACCATATATTTT. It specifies CASRTTSSGNTIYF.

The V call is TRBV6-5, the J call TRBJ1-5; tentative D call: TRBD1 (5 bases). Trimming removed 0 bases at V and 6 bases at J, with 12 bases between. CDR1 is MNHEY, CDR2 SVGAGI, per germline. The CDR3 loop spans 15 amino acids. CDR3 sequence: CASSYSLGEGQPQHF. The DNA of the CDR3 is TGTGCCAGCAGTTACTCTCTAGGGGAGGGTCAGCCCCAGCATTTT.

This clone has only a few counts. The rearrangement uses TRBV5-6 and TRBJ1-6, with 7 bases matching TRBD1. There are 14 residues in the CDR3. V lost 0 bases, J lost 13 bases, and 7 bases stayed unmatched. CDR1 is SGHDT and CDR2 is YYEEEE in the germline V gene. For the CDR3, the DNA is TGTGCCAGCAGCTTGGCGAGGGGGCTGGGGCCCCTCCACTTT. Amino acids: CASSLARGLGPLHF.

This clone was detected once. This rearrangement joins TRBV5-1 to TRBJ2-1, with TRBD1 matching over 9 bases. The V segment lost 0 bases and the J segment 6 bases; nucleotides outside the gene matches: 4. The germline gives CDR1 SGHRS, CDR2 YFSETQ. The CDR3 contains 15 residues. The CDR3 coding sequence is TGCGCCAGCAGCTTGGGGGGACAGGGTTTCAATGAGCAGTTCTTC. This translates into CASSLGGQGFNEQFF.

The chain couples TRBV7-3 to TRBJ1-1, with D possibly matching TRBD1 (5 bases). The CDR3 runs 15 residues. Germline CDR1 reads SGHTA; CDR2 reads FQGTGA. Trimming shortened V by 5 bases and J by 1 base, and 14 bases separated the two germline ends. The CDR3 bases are TGTGCCAGCAGCCGAAGCGGGGCCCCGAACACTGAAGCTTTCTTT. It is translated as CASSRSGAPNTEAFF.

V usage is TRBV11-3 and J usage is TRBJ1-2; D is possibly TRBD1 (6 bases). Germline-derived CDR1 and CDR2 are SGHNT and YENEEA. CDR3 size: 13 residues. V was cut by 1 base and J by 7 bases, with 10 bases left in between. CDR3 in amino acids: CASSLAGVVGYTF. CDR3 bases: TGTGCCAGCAGCTTAGCAGGGGTGGTTGGCTACACCTTC. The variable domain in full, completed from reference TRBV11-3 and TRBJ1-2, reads EAGVVQSPRYKIIEKKQPVAFWCNPISGHNTLYWYLQNLGQGPELLIRYENEEAVDDSQLPKDRFSAERLKGVDSTLKIQPAELGDSAVYLCASSLAGVVGYTFGSGTRLTVV.

DNA for the CDR3: TGCAGCGTGGGCCCTGAGGGGTTCTTC. Encoded protein: CSVGPEGFF. The chain is built from TRBV29-1 and TRBJ2-1, with D possibly matching TRBD2 (5 bases). This CDR3 comprises 9 residues. Trimming took off 6 bases at V and 15 bases at J, with 12 bases between the two ends. Germline CDR1 is SQVTM and CDR2 is ANQGSEA.

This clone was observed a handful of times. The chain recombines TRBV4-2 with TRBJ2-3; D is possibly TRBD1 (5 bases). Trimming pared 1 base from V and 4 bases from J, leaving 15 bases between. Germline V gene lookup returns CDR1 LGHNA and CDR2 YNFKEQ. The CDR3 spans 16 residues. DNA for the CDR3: TGTGCCAGCAGCCAAGCAGGGCAGGGTTTGTCAGATACGCAGTATTTT. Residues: CASSQAGQGLSDTQYF.